Listed below are T cell receptor beta chains from one sample, sequenced in a study of beta chain features in type 1 diabetes. TCRdb's table, derived via immunoSEQ multiplex PCR, lists solely in-frame clones and lacks some. The table lists around 99,000 clones, almost 40% of them singletons. The specimen was stem cell memory CD4+ T cells from blood. All receptors derive from a woman between 18 and 30 years old in good health. Each CDR3 is given with its conserved first and last residue. Each record gives: V gene, D gene, clone size, J gene, CDR3 protein, CDR3 DNA. The D gene is left open where the match is weak. The listing skips clone size in some rows; elsewhere it reads once, few, many or a size class.

V: TRBV7-2
D: TRBD2
size: few
J: TRBJ2-7
CDR3: CASSLAIAGVTLYEQYF
DNA: TGTGCCAGCAGCTTAGCCATAGCGGGAGTGACCCTCTACGAGCAGTACTTC

V: TRBV19
D: -
size: -
J: TRBJ1-2
CDR3: CASSQPVTGSYGYTF
DNA: TGTGCCAGTAGCCAGCCGGTTACAGGGTCCTATGGCTACACCTTC

V: TRBV5-1
D: TRBD1
size: few
J: TRBJ1-2
CDR3: CASSFGQGARGYTF
DNA: TGCGCCAGCAGCTTCGGACAGGGGGCGAGAGGCTACACCTTC

V: TRBV6-5
D: TRBD2
size: -
J: TRBJ2-1
CDR3: CASSPGLAGTYEQFF
DNA: TGTGCCAGCAGTCCTGGACTAGCGGGAACGTATGAGCAGTTCTTC

V: TRBV19
D: -
size: once
J: TRBJ2-3
CDR3: CASSIVGSIDTQYF
DNA: TGTGCCAGTAGTATCGTCGGGAGCATAGATACGCAGTATTTT

V: TRBV10-3
D: -
size: few
J: TRBJ2-7
CDR3: CAISGVLSYEQYF
DNA: TGTGCCATCAGTGGAGTCTTGTCCTACGAGCAGTACTTC

V: TRBV6-4
D: -
size: few
J: TRBJ1-1
CDR3: CASSVLRNTEAFF
DNA: TGTGCCAGCAGTGTCCTCAGGAACACTGAAGCTTTCTTT

V: TRBV5-6
D: -
size: -
J: TRBJ2-1
CDR3: CASSPTITRHEQFF
DNA: TGTGCCAGCAGCCCGACGATTACGCGGCATGAGCAGTTCTTC

V: TRBV10-3
D: -
size: few
J: TRBJ2-7
CDR3: CAISASEGTASYEQYF
DNA: TGTGCCATCAGTGCCTCGGAGGGGACCGCCTCCTACGAGCAGTACTTC

V: TRBV2
D: -
size: -
J: TRBJ2-5
CDR3: CASNRGAGETQYF
DNA: TGTGCCAGCAACCGGGGGGCAGGAGAGACCCAGTACTTC

V: TRBV6-6
D: TRBD1
size: few
J: TRBJ1-1
CDR3: CASSYSIIGDRFEAFF
DNA: TGTGCCAGCAGTTACTCGATCATTGGGGACAGATTTGAAGCTTTCTTT

V: TRBV10-3
D: -
size: few
J: TRBJ2-2
CDR3: CAIGRVQGKVGELFF
DNA: TGTGCCATCGGCAGGGTCCAGGGAAAAGTCGGGGAGCTGTTTTTT

V: TRBV9
D: -
size: -
J: TRBJ2-7
CDR3: CASSVVGSNEQYF
DNA: TGTGCCAGCAGCGTTGTCGGGAGTAACGAGCAGTACTTC

V: TRBV6-6
D: TRBD1
size: -
J: TRBJ1-4
CDR3: CASSYSGQVANEKLFF
DNA: TGTGCCAGCAGTTACTCGGGACAGGTGGCTAATGAAAAACTGTTTTTT

V: TRBV6-5
D: -
size: -
J: TRBJ1-5
CDR3: CASSYGGDSNQPQHF
DNA: TGTGCCAGCAGTTACGGAGGGGATAGCAATCAGCCCCAGCATTTT

V: TRBV7-8
D: -
size: -
J: TRBJ2-7
CDR3: CASSPQWSTSYEQYF
DNA: TGTGCCAGCAGCCCACAGTGGTCAACCTCCTACGAGCAGTACTTC

V: TRBV27
D: TRBD1
size: -
J: TRBJ2-1
CDR3: CASSFDRDLENEQFF
DNA: TGTGCCAGCAGTTTTGACAGGGATTTGGAAAATGAGCAGTTCTTC

V: TRBV27
D: TRBD1
size: few
J: TRBJ1-3
CDR3: CASSIRQGVNTIYF
DNA: TGTGCCAGCAGTATCCGACAGGGTGTCAACACCATATATTTT

V: TRBV4-1
D: TRBD1
size: few
J: TRBJ2-3
CDR3: CASSRTGNPTDTQYF
DNA: TGCGCCAGCAGTCGGACAGGGAACCCAACAGATACGCAGTATTTT

V: TRBV7-9
D: TRBD2
size: -
J: TRBJ2-5
CDR3: CASSSYTGTTQETQYF
DNA: TGTGCCAGCAGCTCTTATACCGGGACTACGCAAGAGACCCAGTACTTC

V: TRBV5-6
D: TRBD2
size: -
J: TRBJ2-1
CDR3: CASNRGEDEQFF
DNA: TGTGCCAGCAACCGGGGGGAAGATGAGCAGTTCTTC

V: TRBV10-3
D: TRBD2
size: few
J: TRBJ2-3
CDR3: CAISRGLAGGTDTQYF
DNA: TGTGCCATCAGCCGAGGACTAGCGGGAGGCACAGATACGCAGTATTTT

V: TRBV6-5
D: -
size: few
J: TRBJ2-3
CDR3: CASSYRQTKSTDTQYF
DNA: TGTGCCAGCAGTTATCGACAGACCAAGAGCACAGATACGCAGTATTTT

V: TRBV7-9
D: TRBD1
size: few
J: TRBJ1-2
CDR3: CASSLDRGYTF
DNA: TGTGCCAGCAGCTTGGACAGGGGCTACACCTTC

V: TRBV2
D: TRBD1
size: -
J: TRBJ2-1
CDR3: CANLRQGENYNEQFF
DNA: TGTGCCAACCTCCGACAGGGGGAGAACTACAATGAGCAGTTCTTC

V: TRBV27
D: -
size: -
J: TRBJ2-7
CDR3: CASSFPGSYEQYF
DNA: TGTGCCAGCAGTTTTCCCGGTTCCTACGAGCAGTACTTC

V: TRBV5-6
D: -
size: -
J: TRBJ2-2
CDR3: CASSSGAGELFF
DNA: TGTGCCAGCAGCTCCGGGGCCGGGGAGCTGTTTTTT

V: TRBV5-1
D: TRBD1
size: few
J: TRBJ1-4
CDR3: CASSWGRGTGDEKLFF
DNA: TGCGCCAGCAGCTGGGGCCGGGGGACAGGGGATGAAAAACTGTTTTTT

V: TRBV6-5
D: -
size: -
J: TRBJ2-5
CDR3: CASSEQGLQETQYF
DNA: TGTGCCAGCAGTGAACAGGGTCTCCAAGAGACCCAGTACTTC

V: TRBV5-1
D: TRBD1
size: few
J: TRBJ2-7
CDR3: CASSLWTGREQYF
DNA: TGCGCCAGCAGCTTGTGGACAGGGAGGGAGCAGTACTTC

V: TRBV18
D: -
size: -
J: TRBJ2-1
CDR3: CASSRAPGISYNEQFF
DNA: TGTGCCAGCTCACGCGCACCAGGGATCTCCTACAATGAGCAGTTCTTC

V: TRBV28
D: -
size: -
J: TRBJ1-5
CDR3: CASSFAINQPQHF
DNA: TGTGCCAGCAGTTTTGCGATCAATCAGCCCCAGCATTTT

V: TRBV27
D: -
size: few
J: TRBJ1-2
CDR3: CASSLSWDSGRYGYTF
DNA: TGTGCCAGCAGTTTATCCTGGGACTCCGGCCGCTATGGCTACACCTTC